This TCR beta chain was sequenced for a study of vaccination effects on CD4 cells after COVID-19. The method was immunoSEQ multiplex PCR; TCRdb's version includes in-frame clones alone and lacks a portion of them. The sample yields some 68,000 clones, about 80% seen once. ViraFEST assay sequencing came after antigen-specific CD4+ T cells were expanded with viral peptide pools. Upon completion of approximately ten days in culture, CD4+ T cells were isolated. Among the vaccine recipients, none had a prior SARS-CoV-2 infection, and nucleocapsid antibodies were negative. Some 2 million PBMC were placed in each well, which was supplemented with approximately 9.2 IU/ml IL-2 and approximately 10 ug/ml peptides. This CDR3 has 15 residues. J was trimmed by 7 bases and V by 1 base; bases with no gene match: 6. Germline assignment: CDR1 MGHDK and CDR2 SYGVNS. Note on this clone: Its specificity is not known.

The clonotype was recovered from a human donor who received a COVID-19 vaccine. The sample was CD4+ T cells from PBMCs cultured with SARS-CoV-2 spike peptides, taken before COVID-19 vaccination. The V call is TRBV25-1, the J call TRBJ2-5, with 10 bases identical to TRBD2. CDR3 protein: CASSEWGRLAGTQYF. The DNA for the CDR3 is TGTGCCAGCAGTGAATGGGGTAGACTAGCGGGGACCCAGTACTTC.